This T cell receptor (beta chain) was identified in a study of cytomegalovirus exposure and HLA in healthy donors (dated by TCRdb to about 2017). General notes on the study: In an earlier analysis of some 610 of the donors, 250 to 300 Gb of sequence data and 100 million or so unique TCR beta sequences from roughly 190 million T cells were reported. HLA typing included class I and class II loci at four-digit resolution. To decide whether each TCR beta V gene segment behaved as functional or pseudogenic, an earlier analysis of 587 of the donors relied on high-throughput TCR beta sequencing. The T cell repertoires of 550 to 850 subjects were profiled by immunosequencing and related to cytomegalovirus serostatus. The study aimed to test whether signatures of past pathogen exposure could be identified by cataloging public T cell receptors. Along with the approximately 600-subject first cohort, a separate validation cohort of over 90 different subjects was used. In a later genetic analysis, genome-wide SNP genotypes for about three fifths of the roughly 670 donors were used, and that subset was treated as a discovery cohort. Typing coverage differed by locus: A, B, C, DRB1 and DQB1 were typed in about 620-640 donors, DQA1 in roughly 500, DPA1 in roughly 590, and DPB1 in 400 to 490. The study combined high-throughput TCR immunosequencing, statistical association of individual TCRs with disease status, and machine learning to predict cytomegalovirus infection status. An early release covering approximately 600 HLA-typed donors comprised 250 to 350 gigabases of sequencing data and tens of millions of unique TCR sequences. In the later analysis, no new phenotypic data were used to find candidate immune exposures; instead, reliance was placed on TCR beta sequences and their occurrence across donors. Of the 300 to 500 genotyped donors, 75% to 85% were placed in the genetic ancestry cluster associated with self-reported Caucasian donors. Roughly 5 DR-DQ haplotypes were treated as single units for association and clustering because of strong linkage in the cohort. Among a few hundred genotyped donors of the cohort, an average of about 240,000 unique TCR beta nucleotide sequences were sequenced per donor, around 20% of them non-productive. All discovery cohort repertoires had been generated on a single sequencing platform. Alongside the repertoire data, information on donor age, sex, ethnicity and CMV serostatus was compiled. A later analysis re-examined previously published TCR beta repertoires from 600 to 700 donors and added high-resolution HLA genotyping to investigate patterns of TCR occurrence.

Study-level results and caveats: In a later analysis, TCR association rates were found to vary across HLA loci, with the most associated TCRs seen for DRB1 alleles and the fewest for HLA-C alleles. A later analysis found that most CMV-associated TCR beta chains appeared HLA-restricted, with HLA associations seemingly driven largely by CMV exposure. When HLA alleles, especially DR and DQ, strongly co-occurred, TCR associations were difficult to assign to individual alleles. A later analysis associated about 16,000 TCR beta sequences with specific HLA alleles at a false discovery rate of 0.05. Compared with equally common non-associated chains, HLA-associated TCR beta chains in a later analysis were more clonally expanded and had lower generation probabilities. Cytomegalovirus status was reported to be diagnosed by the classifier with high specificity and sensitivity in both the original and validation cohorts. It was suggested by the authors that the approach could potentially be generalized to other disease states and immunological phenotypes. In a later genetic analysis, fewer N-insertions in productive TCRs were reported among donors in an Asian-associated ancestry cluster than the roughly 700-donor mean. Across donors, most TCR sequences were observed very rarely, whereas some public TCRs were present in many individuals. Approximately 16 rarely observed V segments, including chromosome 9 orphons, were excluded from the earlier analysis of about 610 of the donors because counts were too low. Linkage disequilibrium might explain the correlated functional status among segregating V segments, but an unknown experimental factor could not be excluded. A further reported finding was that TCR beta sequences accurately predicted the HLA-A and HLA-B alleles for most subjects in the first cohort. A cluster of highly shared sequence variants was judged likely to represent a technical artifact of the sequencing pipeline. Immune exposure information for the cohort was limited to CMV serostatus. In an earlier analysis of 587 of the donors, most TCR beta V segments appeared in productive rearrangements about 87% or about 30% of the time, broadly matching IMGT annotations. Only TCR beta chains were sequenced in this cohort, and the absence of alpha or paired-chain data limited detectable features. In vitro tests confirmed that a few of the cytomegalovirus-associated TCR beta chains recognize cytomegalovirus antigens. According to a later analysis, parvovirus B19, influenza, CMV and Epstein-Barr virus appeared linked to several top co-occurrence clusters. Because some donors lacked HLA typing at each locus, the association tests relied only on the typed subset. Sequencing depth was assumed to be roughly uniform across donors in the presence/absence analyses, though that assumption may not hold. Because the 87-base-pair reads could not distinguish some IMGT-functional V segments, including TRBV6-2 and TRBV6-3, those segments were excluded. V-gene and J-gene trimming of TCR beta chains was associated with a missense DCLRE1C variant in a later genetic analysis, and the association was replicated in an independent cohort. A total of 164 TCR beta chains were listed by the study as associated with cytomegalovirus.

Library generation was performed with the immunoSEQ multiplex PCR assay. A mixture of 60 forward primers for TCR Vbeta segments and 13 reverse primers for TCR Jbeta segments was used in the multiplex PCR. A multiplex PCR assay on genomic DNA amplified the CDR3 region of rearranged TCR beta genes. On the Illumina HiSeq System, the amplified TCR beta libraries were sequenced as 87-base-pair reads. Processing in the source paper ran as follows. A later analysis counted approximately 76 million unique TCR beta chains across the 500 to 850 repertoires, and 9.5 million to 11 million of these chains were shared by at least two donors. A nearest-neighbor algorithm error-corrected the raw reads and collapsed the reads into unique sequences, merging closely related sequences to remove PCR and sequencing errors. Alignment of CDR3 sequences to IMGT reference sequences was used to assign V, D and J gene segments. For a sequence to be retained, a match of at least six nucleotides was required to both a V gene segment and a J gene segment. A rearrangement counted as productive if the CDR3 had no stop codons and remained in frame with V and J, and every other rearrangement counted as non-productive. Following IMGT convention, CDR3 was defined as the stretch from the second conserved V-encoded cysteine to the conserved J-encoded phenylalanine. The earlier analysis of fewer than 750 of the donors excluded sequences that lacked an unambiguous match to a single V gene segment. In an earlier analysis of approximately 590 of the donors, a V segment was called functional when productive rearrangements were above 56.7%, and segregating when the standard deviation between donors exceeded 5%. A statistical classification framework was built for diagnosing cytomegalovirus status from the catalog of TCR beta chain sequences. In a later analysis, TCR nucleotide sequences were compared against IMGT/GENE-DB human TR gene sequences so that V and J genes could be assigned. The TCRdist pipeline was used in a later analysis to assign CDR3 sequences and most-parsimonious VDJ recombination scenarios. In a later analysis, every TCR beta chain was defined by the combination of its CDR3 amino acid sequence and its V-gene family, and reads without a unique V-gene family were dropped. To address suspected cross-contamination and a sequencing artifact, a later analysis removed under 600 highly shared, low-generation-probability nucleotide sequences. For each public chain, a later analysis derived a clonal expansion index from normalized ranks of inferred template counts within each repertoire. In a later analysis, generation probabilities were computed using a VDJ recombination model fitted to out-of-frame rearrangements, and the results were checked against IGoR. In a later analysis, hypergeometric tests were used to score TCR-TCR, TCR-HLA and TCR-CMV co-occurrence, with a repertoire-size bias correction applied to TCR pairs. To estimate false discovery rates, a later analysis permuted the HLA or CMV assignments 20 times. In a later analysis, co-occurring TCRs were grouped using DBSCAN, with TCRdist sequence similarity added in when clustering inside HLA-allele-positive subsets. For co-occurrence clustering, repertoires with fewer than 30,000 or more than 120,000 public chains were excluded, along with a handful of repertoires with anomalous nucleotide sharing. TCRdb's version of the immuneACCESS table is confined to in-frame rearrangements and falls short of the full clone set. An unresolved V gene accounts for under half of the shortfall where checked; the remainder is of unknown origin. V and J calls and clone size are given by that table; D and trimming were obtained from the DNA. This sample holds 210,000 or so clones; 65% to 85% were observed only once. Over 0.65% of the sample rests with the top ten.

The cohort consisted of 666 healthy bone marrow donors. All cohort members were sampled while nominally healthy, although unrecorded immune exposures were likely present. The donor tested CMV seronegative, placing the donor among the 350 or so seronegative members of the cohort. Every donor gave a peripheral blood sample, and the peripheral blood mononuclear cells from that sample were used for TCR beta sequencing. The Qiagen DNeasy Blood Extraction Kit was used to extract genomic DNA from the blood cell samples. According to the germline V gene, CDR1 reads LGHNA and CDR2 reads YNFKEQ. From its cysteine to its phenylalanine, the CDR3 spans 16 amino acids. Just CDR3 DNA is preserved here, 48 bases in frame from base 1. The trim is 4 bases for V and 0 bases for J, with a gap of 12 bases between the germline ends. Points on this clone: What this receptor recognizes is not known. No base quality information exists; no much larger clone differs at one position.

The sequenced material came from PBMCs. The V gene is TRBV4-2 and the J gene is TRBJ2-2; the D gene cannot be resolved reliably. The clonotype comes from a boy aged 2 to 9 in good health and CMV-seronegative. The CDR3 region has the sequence CASSPLGVANTGELFF. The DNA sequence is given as TGTGCCAGCAGCCCCCTAGGAGTCGCGAACACCGGGGAGCTGTTTTTT.